Listed below are T cell receptor beta chains from one sample, sequenced in a study of chemoradiotherapy in HPV16-positive cancers. TCRdb keeps only in-frame clones here, not all; method: immunoSEQ multiplex PCR. The sample comprises around 5,000 clones, around 83% of which are singletons, and roughly 2.3% rests with the top ten. Sequencing was performed on tumor tissue, taken from a patient who underwent chemoradiotherapy. These receptors all come from a human donor with HPV-associated anogenital cancer. Both conserved end residues are trimmed from each CDR3.

>TRBJ1-1|TRBV28
ASTRRGLRTEAF
>TRBJ1-5|TRBV21-1
ASVGGRSNQPQH
>TRBJ1-5|TRBV7-9
ASSLAGEGQPQH
>TRBJ1-4|TRBV5-1
ASGSATNEKLF
>TRBJ2-4|TRBV19
ASSTLAENIQY
>TRBJ2-1|TRBV19
ASSGRGVYNEQF
>TRBJ2-2|TRBV7-2
ASSPRDVRTGELF
>TRBJ1-6|TRBV27
ASSSTGGRAPLH
>TRBJ2-3|TRBV27
ASSLKRPEGGTDTQY
>TRBJ1-1|TRBV25-1
ASSESYTEGTAF
>TRBJ1-3|TRBV19
ATRRTARSGNTIY
>TRBJ2-5|TRBV29-1
SSRGLSGETQY
>TRBJ2-6|TRBV5-4
ASSTEHLSGANVLT
>TRBJ2-4|TRBV6-5
ASRRTSGGAGIQY
>TRBJ2-3|TRBV9
ASSQGVTDTQY
>TRBJ2-5|TRBV7-9
ASSLPGEETQY
>TRBJ2-6|TRBV5-6
ASSLYDNSGANVLT
>TRBJ1-1|TRBV11-2
ASSLQVGRNTEAF
>TRBJ1-5|TRBV10-3
AISSGLEGQPQH
>TRBJ1-4|TRBV7-2
ASSLGWTGEKLF
>TRBJ2-2|TRBV6-4
ASSDGPNTGELF
>TRBJ1-2|TRBV12-5
ASGQSTGASVTDGYT
>TRBJ2-7|TRBV2
ASSGLRQGTSSYEQY
>TRBJ1-2|TRBV28
ASSATGLYYGYT
>TRBJ2-1|TRBV27
ASRWGPRNEQF
>TRBJ1-6|TRBV19
ASSPGARSPLH
>TRBJ2-3|TRBV6-5
ASSPGQGRQY
>TRBJ2-3|TRBV15
ATSRDLSGVGTDTQY
>TRBJ1-2|TRBV5-6
ASSPGTTTSYT
>TRBJ1-1|TRBV10-3
AISGSLGAF
>TRBJ2-5|TRBV9
ASSVDSLLETQY
>TRBJ1-2|TRBV6-5
ASRSFGQAYGYT
>TRBJ2-2|TRBV30
AWSVERTSGRGAGELF